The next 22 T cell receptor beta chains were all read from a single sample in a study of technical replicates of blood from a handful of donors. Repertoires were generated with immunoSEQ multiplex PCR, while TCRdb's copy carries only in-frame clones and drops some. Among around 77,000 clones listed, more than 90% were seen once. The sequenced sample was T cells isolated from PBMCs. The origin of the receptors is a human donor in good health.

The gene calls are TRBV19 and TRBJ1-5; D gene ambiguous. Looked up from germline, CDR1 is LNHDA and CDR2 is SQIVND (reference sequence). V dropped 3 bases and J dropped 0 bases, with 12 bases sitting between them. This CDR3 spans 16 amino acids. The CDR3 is CASSIQYESSNQPQHF. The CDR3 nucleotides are TGTGCCAGTAGTATCCAATATGAGAGTAGCAATCAGCCCCAGCATTTT.

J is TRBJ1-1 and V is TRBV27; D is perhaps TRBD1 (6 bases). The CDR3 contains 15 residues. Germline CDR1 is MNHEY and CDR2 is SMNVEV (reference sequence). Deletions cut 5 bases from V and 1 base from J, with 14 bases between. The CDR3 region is CASSPQGFANTEAFF. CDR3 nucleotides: TGTGCCAGCAGTCCGCAGGGGTTTGCGAACACTGAAGCTTTCTTT.

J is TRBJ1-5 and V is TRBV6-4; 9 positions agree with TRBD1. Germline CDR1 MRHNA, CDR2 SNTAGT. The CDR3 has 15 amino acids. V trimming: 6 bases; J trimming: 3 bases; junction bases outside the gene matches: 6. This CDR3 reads CASRQGASPNQPQHF. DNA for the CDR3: TGTGCCAGCAGACAGGGGGCATCTCCCAATCAGCCCCAGCATTTT.

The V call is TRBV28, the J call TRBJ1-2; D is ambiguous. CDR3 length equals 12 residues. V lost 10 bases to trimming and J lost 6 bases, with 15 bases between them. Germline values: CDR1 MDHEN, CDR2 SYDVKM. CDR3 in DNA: TGTGCCACATATACACCCCAGGATGGCTACACCTTC. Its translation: CATYTPQDGYTF.

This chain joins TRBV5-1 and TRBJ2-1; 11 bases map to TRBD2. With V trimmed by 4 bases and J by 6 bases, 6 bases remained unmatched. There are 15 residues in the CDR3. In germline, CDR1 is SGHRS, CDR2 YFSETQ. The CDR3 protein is CASSLLAGVGNEQFF. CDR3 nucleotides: TGCGCCAGCAGCCTACTAGCGGGAGTGGGCAATGAGCAGTTCTTC.

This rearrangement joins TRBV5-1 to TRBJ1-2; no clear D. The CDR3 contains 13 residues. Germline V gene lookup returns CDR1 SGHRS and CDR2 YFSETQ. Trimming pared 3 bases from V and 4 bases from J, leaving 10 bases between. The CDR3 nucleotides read TGCGCCAGCAGCTCGGACGGGAGCTATGGCTACACCTTC. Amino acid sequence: CASSSDGSYGYTF.

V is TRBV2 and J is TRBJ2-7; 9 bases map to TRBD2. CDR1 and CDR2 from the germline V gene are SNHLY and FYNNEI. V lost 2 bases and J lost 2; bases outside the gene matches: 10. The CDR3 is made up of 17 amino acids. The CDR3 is CASSEIPWREGTYEQYF. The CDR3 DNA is TGTGCCAGCAGTGAAATACCGTGGCGGGAGGGAACCTACGAGCAGTACTTC.

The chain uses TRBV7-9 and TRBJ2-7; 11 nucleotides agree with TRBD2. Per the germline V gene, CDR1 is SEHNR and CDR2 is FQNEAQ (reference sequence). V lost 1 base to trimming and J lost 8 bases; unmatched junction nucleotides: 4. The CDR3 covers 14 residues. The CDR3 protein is CASSLGLAGSKQYF. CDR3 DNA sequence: TGTGCCAGCAGCTTAGGACTAGCGGGATCCAAGCAGTACTTC.

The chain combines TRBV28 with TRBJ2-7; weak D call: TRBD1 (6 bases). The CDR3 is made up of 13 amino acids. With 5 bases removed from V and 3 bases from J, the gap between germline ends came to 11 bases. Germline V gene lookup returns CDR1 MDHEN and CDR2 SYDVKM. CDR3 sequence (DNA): TGTGCCAGCAGTACAGGGAAAGTCTACGAGCAGTACTTC. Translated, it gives CASSTGKVYEQYF.

The CDR3 loop is CASSLDFSGANVLTF. The CDR3 region has the DNA TGTGCCAGCAGCTTGGACTTCTCTGGGGCCAACGTCCTGACTTTC. The chain combines TRBV5-4 with TRBJ2-6; no clear D. Trimming shortened V by 0 bases and J by 0 bases, and 4 bases separated the two germline ends. CDR1 and CDR2 (germline): SGHNT, YYREEE (reference sequence). The CDR3 covers 15 residues.

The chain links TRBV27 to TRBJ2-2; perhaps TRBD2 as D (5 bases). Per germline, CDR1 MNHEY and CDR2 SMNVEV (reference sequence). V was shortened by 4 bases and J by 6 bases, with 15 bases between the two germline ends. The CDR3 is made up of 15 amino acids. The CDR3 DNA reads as TGTGCCAGCAGTTCGCTACTAGATCGGGCCGGGGAGCTGTTTTTT. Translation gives CASSSLLDRAGELFF.

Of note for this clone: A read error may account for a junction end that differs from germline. CDR3 loop: CASSPKLNVEYEQYF. CDR3 bases: TGTGCTAGCAGCCCCAAACTGAATGTAGAATACGAGCAGTACTTC. This sequence joins TRBV7-7 and TRBJ2-7; D call uncertain. Germline loops: CDR1 SSHAT, CDR2 FNYEAQ (reference sequence). This CDR3 is 15 amino acids long.

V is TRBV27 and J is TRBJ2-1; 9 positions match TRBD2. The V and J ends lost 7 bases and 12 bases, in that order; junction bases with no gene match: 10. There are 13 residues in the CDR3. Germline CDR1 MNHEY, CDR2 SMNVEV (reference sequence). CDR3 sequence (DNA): TGTGCCAGCATTAGCGGGAGTACTCGCTGGCAGTTCTTC. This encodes CASISGSTRWQFF.

CDR3 protein: CASSPSGRADKNIQYF. The CDR3 DNA reads as TGCGCCAGCAGCCCTAGCGGGAGGGCCGACAAAAACATTCAGTACTTC. The chain joins TRBV4-1 to TRBJ2-4, with 12 bases lining up with TRBD2. V trimming: 4 bases; J trimming: 3 bases; junction bases outside the gene matches: 4. From germline, CDR1 is MGHRA and CDR2 YSYEKL. CDR3 length: 16 amino acids.

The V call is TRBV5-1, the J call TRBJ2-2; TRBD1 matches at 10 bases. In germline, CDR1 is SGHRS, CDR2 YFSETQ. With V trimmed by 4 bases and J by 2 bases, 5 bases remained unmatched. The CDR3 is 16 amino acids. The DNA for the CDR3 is TGCGCCAGCAGCCTTTGGACAGGGGGTAACACCGGGGAGCTGTTTTTT. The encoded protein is CASSLWTGGNTGELFF.

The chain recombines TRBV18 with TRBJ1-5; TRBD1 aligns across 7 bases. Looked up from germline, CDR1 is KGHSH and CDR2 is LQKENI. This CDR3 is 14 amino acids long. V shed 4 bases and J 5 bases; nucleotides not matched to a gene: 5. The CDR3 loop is CASSLQGVYQPQHF. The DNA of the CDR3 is TGTGCCAGCTCACTGCAGGGGGTATATCAGCCCCAGCATTTT.

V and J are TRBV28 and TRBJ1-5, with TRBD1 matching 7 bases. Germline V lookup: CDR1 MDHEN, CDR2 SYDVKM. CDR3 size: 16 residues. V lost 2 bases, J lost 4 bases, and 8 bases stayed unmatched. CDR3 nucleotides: TGTGCCAGCAGTTTAATACGCGAGGGGGCTAATCAGCCCCAGCATTTT. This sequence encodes CASSLIREGANQPQHF.

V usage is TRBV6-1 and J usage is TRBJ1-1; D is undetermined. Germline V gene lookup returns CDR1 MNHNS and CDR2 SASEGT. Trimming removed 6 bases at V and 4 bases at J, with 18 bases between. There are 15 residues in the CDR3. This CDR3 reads CASSKESSWSTEAFF. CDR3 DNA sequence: TGTGCCAGCAGCAAAGAGTCAAGTTGGTCCACTGAAGCTTTCTTT.

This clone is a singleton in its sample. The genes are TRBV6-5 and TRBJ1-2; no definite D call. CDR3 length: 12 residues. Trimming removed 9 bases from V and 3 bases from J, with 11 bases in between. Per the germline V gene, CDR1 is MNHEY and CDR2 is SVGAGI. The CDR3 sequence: CASQDGYYGYTF. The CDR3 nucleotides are TGTGCCAGTCAAGACGGGTACTATGGCTACACCTTC.

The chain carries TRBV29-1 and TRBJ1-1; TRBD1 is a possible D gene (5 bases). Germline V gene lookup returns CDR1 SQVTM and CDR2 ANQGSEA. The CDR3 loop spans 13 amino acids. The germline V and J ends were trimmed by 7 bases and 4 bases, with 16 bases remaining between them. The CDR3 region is CSAAYGQGTEAFF. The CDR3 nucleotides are TGCAGCGCCGCTTACGGGCAGGGCACTGAAGCTTTCTTT.

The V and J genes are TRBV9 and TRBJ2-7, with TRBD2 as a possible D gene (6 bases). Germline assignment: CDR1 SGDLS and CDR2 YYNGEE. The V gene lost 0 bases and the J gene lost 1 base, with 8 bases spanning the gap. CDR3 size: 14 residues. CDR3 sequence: CASSVGGLSYEQYF. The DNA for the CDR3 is TGTGCCAGCAGCGTAGGGGGACTTTCCTACGAGCAGTACTTC.

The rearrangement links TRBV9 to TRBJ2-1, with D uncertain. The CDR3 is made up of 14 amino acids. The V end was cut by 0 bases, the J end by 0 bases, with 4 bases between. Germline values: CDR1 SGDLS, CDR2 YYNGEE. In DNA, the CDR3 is TGTGCCAGCAGCGTAGGTAGCTCCTACAATGAGCAGTTCTTC. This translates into CASSVGSSYNEQFF.